The TCR beta chain under discussion was sequenced for a study of blood T cell repertoires in COVID-19. At the level of the study: Sources were T cells, B-cell-depleted T cells, or PBMCs; the material itself was cDNA or gDNA.

TCRdb's copy holds only in-frame clones and misses some; the assay was immunoSEQ multiplex PCR. The data show about 120,000 clones, over 70% seen once. Germline V lookup: CDR1 SGHTA, CDR2 FQGNSA. Germline trimming cut 5 bases from V and 4 bases from J; bases unmatched to any gene: 10. There are 15 residues in the CDR3. Sequencing input: peripheral blood. This receptor was identified in a man aged 65 to 85 with acute or convalescent COVID-19. The rearrangement uses TRBV7-2 and TRBJ1-2; 7 bases agree with TRBD1. The CDR3 sequence is CASSPRPGGIYGYTF. DNA for the CDR3: TGTGCCAGCAGCCCCCGCCCAGGGGGAATCTATGGCTACACCTTC.